The 5 T cell receptor beta chains below come from one sample, sequenced in a study of CXCR3-negative and CXCR3-positive naive CD8 T cells. Points from the study as a whole: TRB CDR3s were more hydrophobic in CXCR3-positive than in CXCR3-negative naive cells.

The method, 5' RACE with UMI labels, was used to prepare the TRB cDNA libraries. TCRdb re-called the 5' RACE reads and catalogs CDR3 proteins one per entry, DNA excluded. The specimen's table records 150,000 or so distinct CDR3 sequences. These receptors have no identified antigens. Sequencing used naive CXCR3+ CD8+ T cells from blood. As to subset: CD45RO-CCR7+CD27+CD95- naive CD8+ T cells expressing CXCR3 (TNR3+). These receptors came from a human donor in good health. Some clones in this sample may be carry-over from other donors' samples.

The chain joins TRBV28 to TRBJ1-5; the D call from TCRdb, TRBD1, cannot be confirmed without DNA. The germline V gene has CDR1 MDHEN and CDR2 SYDVKM. The CDR3 runs 17 residues. The CDR3 region is CASSPPGQGALNQPQHF.

This sequence joins TRBV28 and TRBJ2-1; TCRdb's D call of TRBD2 is untestable without DNA. The CDR3 consists of 15 residues. Germline values: CDR1 MDHEN, CDR2 SYDVKM. The CDR3 sequence: CASSPLAGSLNEQFF.

The rearrangement links TRBV6-5 to TRBJ2-7; TCRdb picks TRBD1, but there is no DNA to check that call. The CDR3 sequence is 15 residues long. The germline V gene encodes CDR1 MNHEY and CDR2 SVGAGI. The CDR3 here is CASRSGQGLFYEQYF.

The rearrangement links TRBV29-1 to TRBJ2-7; there is no DNA to check the TCRdb D call of TRBD1. The CDR3 totals 14 residues. Germline V gene sequence: CDR1 SQVTM, CDR2 ANQGSEA. The chain's CDR3 is CSVGARNLSYEQYF.

The chain combines TRBV20-1 with TRBJ2-7; TCRdb lists TRBD1, though no DNA is available to test this call. This CDR3 comprises 15 residues. Per germline, CDR1 DFQATT and CDR2 SNEGSKA (reference sequence). The CDR3 region is CSARVTGGDSYEQYF.